This T cell receptor beta chain was sequenced during a study of cytomegalovirus exposure and HLA in healthy donors. In regard to this clone: Its antigen is as yet unknown.

In germline, CDR1 is MGHRA, CDR2 YSYEKL. CDR3 length: 12 residues. Trimming took 4 bases from V and 13 from J, leaving 16 bases between them. Findings and limits, study-wide: A later analysis revealed that TCR association rates differed between HLA loci, peaking at DRB1 and bottoming out at HLA-C.

It was with 60 Vbeta and 13 Jbeta primers that the PCR ran. The table came from immunoSEQ multiplex PCR; TCRdb's copy has only in-frame clones and leaves some out. Of hundreds of thousands of clones in the sample, about 77% were seen once. The rearrangement uses TRBV4-1 and TRBJ1-2; D gene unclear. Sequences were obtained from PBMCs. The receptor's source is a woman between 25 and 40 years old in good health and CMV-seronegative. CDR3 DNA sequence: TGCGCCAGCAGCCTCATCATCGGGGTTATCACCTTC. Protein sequence: CASSLIIGVITF.